The 23 T cell receptor beta chains presented below share a single source sample, sequenced in a study of post-analysis software for immune sequencing data. The antigens of these receptors remain unknown. Unique molecular identifiers featured in each of the TCR beta cDNA libraries. One entry per CDR3 protein results from TCRdb running MiXCR on the PCR reads. Of some 690,000 distinct CDR3 sequences listed, about 60% are singletons. Whole-study findings and limits: TRBV5-6, TRBV5-1 and TRBV20-1 were among roughly five TRBV segments more frequent in patients than controls.

Sample: blood. Every receptor here comes from a girl aged 2 to 9 with multiple sclerosis.

V usage is TRBV7-2 and J usage is TRBJ2-7; possibly TRBD1 for D (5 bases). The J call may be wrong; the DNA end is better matched by TRBJ2-5. Germline V lookup: CDR1 SGHTA, CDR2 FQGNSA. CDR3 length: 15 residues. The CDR3 sequence is CASSFPQGREETQYF. The CDR3 coding sequence is TGTGCCAGCAGCTTTCCGCAGGGCAGGGAAGAGACCCAGTACTTC.

CDR3: CASSQGVGTDYEQYF. CDR3 coding DNA: TGTGCCAGCAGCCAAGGGGTAGGGACCGACTACGAGCAGTACTTC. The gene calls are TRBV3-1 and TRBJ2-7; D tentatively fits TRBD1 or TRBD2 (5 bases each). The CDR3 sequence is 15 residues long. V shed 1 base and J shed 3 bases, with 13 bases lying between them. Germline CDR1 and CDR2: LGHDT and YNNKEL (reference sequence).

This chain connects TRBV11-2 to TRBJ2-4, with a weak D call TRBD1 (5 bases). Germline V gene lookup returns CDR1 SGHAT and CDR2 FQNNGV. Trimming pared 7 bases from V and 2 bases from J, leaving 24 bases between. The CDR3 runs 18 residues. DNA for the CDR3: TGTGCCAGCAACCAAAGGGGTGTCTACTCCATTTCCAAAAACATTCAGTACTTC. Translated, it gives CASNQRGVYSISKNIQYF.

This clonotype was counted between two and nine times. The chain recombines TRBV4-2 with TRBJ1-6; D is unresolved. The CDR3 is 16 amino acids. Germline CDR1 reads LGHNA; CDR2 reads YNFKEQ. Trimming stripped 4 bases from V and 7 bases from J, with 17 bases between. The CDR3 region has the DNA TGTGCCAGCAGCCTCATTGACTTCCGCAAGAATTCACCCCTCCACTTT. Protein: CASSLIDFRKNSPLHF.

In DNA form, the CDR3 reads TGTGCCAGCAGCCAACCCATTACAGGAGAGCAGTTCTTC. Protein product: CASSQPITGEQFF. V gene TRBV3-1 combines with J gene TRBJ2-1, with D tentatively TRBD1 (5 bases). The germline gives CDR1 LGHDT, CDR2 YNNKEL (reference sequence). Trimming took off 2 bases at V and 10 bases at J, with 12 bases between the two ends. The CDR3 loop spans 13 amino acids.

The gene calls are TRBV9 and TRBJ2-2; D possibly corresponds to TRBD2 (5 bases). The CDR3 is 17 residues long. Per germline, CDR1 SGDLS and CDR2 YYNGEE. The V end was cut by 4 bases, the J end by 1 base, with 17 bases between. DNA for the CDR3: TGTGCCAGCAGCCCGTTCGGGAATACGATGAACACCGGGGAGCTGTTTTTT. Protein sequence: CASSPFGNTMNTGELFF.

This chain joins TRBV6-2 or TRBV6-3 and TRBJ2-1; a possible D gene is TRBD1 (6 bases). This CDR3 contains 20 residues. From germline, CDR1 is MNHEY and CDR2 SVGEGT. V lost 2 bases, J lost 4 bases, and 27 bases lay in between. The CDR3 nucleotides are TGTGCCAGCAGTTACGGTCTTAGACAGGTCGTACCACGAAGATACAATGAGCAGTTCTTC. Amino acids: CASSYGLRQVVPRRYNEQFF.

This clonotype was detected only once. At one of its ends the junction is not consistent with the germline gene, which may arise from a read error. The chain has TRBV25-1 and TRBJ2-5; 12 positions agree with TRBD2. CDR3 length: 14 amino acids. Germline V lookup: CDR1 MGHDK, CDR2 SYGVNS. CDR3 coding DNA: TGCGCCACCCAGACTAGCGGGAGTGGGGAGACCCAGTACTTC. The encoded protein is CATQTSGSGETQYF.

The gene calls are TRBV7-2 and TRBJ2-5, with 10 bases aligning to TRBD1. CDR3 length: 15 amino acids. Germline CDR1 and CDR2: SGHTA and FQGNSA. V lost 5 bases and J lost 4; bases outside the gene matches: 7. The CDR3 loop reads CASSPRGQGLETQYF. The CDR3 DNA is TGTGCCAGCAGCCCCCGGGGACAGGGGTTAGAGACCCAGTACTTC.

V and J are TRBV29-1 and TRBJ2-1; no definite D call. The CDR3 has 14 amino acids. Germline V CDR1 and CDR2: SQVTM, ANQGSEA. V was cut by 1 base and J by 5 bases, with 12 bases left in between. The CDR3 bases are TGCAGCGTTGAAGGCTTGCCCCTCCACAATGAGCAGTTCTTC. It encodes CSVEGLPLHNEQFF.

CDR3 amino acids: CASSERLAGGRSYNEQFF. CDR3 nucleotide sequence: TGTGCCAGCAGTGAACGGCTAGCGGGAGGGAGGTCCTACAATGAGCAGTTCTTC. V gene TRBV2 combines with J gene TRBJ2-1, with TRBD2 matching over 12 bases. CDR1 SNHLY and CDR2 FYNNEI come from the germline V gene. V dropped 2 bases and J dropped 1; count of bases not matched to a gene: 6. The CDR3 consists of 18 residues.

V is TRBV12-3 or TRBV12-4 and J is TRBJ2-3; unclear D gene. V lost 4 bases to trimming and J lost 0 bases, with 8 bases between them. This CDR3 is built from 14 residues. The CDR3 DNA reads TGTGCCAGCAGTTGGAGCTGGAGCACAGATACGCAGTATTTT. Protein product: CASSWSWSTDTQYF.

This chain links TRBV6-1 with TRBJ2-6; the match to TRBD2 covers 13 bases. The germline gives CDR1 MNHNS, CDR2 SASEGT. The CDR3 contains 18 residues. Trimming took 6 bases from V and 0 from J; bases not matched to a gene: 5. CDR3 coding DNA: TGTGCCAGCAGGGGACTAGCGGGACTCCCCTCTGGGGCCAACGTCCTGACTTTC. This gives the protein CASRGLAGLPSGANVLTF.

The DNA for the CDR3 is TGTGCCAGCAACCCGGGGCGACCAGCAACAGATACGCAGTATTTT. Its translation is CASNPGRPATDTQYF. The V and J genes are TRBV6-6 and TRBJ2-3, with D tentatively TRBD1 or TRBD2 (5 bases each). This CDR3 is 15 amino acids long. Germline V lookup: CDR1 MNHNY, CDR2 SVGAGI (reference sequence). Trimming shortened V by 7 bases and J by 3 bases, and 17 bases separated the two germline ends.

The gene calls are TRBV5-1 and TRBJ2-1, with D possibly being TRBD2 (5 bases). Germline values: CDR1 SGHRS, CDR2 YFSETQ. The CDR3 has 16 residues. With 0 bases removed from V and 6 bases from J, the gap between germline ends came to 16 bases. This chain's CDR3 is CASSLAISRGGNEQFF. The CDR3 DNA reads as TGCGCCAGCAGCTTGGCGATTTCCCGGGGTGGCAATGAGCAGTTCTTC.

The chain uses TRBV20-1 and TRBJ2-1; D remains unclear. This CDR3 spans 14 amino acids. Germline CDR1 and CDR2: DFQATT and SNEGSKA (reference sequence). Trimming took off 0 bases at V and 2 bases at J, with 8 bases between the two ends. Written as DNA, the CDR3 is TGCAGTGCTAGAGATAGACTGACCTACAATGAGCAGTTCTTC. Amino acid sequence: CSARDRLTYNEQFF.

This clonotype was recorded a few times. The V call is TRBV29-1, the J call TRBJ2-7, with D possibly matching TRBD2 (5 bases). Trimming removed 5 bases at V and 3 bases at J, with 17 bases between. The CDR3 runs to 14 residues. Germline CDR1 and CDR2: SQVTM and ANQGSEA. For the CDR3, the DNA is TGCAGCGTTCGAGGGCGAACAGATAACTACGAGCAGTACTTC. Its protein is CSVRGRTDNYEQYF.

The chain couples TRBV7-2 to TRBJ2-4; D unresolved. The CDR3 length is 14 residues. The V end lost 1 base, the J end lost 7 bases, and 11 bases lay between the germline ends. Germline CDR1 and CDR2: SGHTA and FQGNSA. CDR3 DNA sequence: TGTGCCAGCAGCTTAGACGTCTCCCCTAACATTCAGTACTTC. It yields the protein CASSLDVSPNIQYF.

This clonotype was counted once. The chain couples TRBV12-3 or TRBV12-4 to TRBJ1-5; no firm D call. This CDR3 is built from 14 residues. V lost 8 bases, J lost 0 bases, and 11 bases lay in between. The CDR3 region has the DNA TGTGCCAGCCAGTCACCTTATAGCAATCAGCCCCAGCATTTT. Translation gives CASQSPYSNQPQHF.

This clonotype was observed a handful of times. This chain connects TRBV7-2 to TRBJ2-1; TRBD1 is a possible D gene (6 bases). Between the trimmed V and J ends, which lost 5 bases and 2 bases, there was a span of 13 bases. The CDR3 sequence is 15 residues long. CDR1 SGHTA and CDR2 FQGNSA come from the germline V gene. The CDR3 DNA is TGTGCCAGCAGCCGCCGGGACAACCCCTACAATGAGCAGTTCTTC. This gives the protein CASSRRDNPYNEQFF.

This clonotype has more than one count but fewer than ten. The chain uses TRBV21-1 and TRBJ2-6; TRBD1 is the table's D call, not checked against the DNA. TRBV21-1 is deemed a pseudogene. This CDR3 is 11 amino acids long. The CDR3 here is CAPRRANVLTF. In nucleotides, the CDR3 is TGTGCCCCCCGGAGGGCCAACGTCCTGACTTTC.

This clonotype showed up just once. This rearrangement joins TRBV7-2 to TRBJ2-2, with D unclear. CDR3 length: 15 residues. V lost 4 bases and J lost 0, with 9 bases in between. CDR1 is SGHTA, CDR2 FQGNSA, per germline. Here the CDR3 reads CASSSAQANTGELFF. DNA for the CDR3: TGTGCCAGCAGCTCCGCGCAGGCGAACACCGGGGAGCTGTTTTTT.

V is TRBV12-3 or TRBV12-4 and J is TRBJ2-1, with a tentative D call TRBD2 (6 bases). The CDR3 sequence is 13 residues long. V lost 1 base to trimming and J lost 8 bases, with 9 bases between them. The CDR3 loop reads CASSLDWRDEQFF. CDR3 DNA: TGTGCCAGCAGTTTAGATTGGAGGGATGAGCAGTTCTTC.